The 30 T cell receptor beta chains below come from one sample, sequenced in a study of Ad26.COV2.S vaccination and SARS-CoV-2 variants. Regarding treatment: 19 received Ad26.COV2.S at low or high dose, single or two shots; 5 received placebo; per-sample allocation not given. Sampling occurred on day 63 after the first vaccine or placebo injection. Produced via immunoSEQ multiplex PCR; TCRdb's table is partial and in-frame only. The repertoire holds approximately 480,000 clones, with roughly 89% as singletons. Source: peripheral blood, taken in a trial of Ad26.COV2.S vaccine versus placebo. These receptors came from a person between 18 and 59 years old who received the Ad26.COV2.S COVID-19 vaccine or a placebo.

The chain is built from TRBV12-3 or TRBV12-4 and TRBJ2-1, with D maybe TRBD2 (6 bases). The CDR3 covers 13 residues. Trimming left V 2 bases short and J 9 bases short, with 11 bases between. CDR3 bases: TGTGCCAGCAGTTTACTCGGCGGGACTGAGCAGTTCTTC. Translation: CASSLLGGTEQFF.

The chain links TRBV7-9 to TRBJ2-7; 10 bases agree with TRBD2. Germline V lookup: CDR1 SEHNR, CDR2 FQNEAQ (reference sequence). There are 14 residues in the CDR3. V gave up 4 bases and J gave up 0 bases; unmatched junction bases: 0. CDR3 sequence (DNA): TGTGCCAGCAGCTCTAGCGGGAGCTCCTACGAGCAGTACTTC. Protein product: CASSSSGSSYEQYF.

This clone was found once. The chain employs TRBV28 and TRBJ1-4, with a weak D call TRBD1 (5 bases). The CDR3 runs 14 residues. V lost 5 bases and J 1 base, leaving 8 bases between the germline ends. The germline gives CDR1 MDHEN, CDR2 SYDVKM. CDR3 protein: CASSGGVTNEKLFF. The CDR3 DNA follows: TGTGCCAGCAGTGGAGGGGTAACTAATGAAAAACTGTTTTTT.

V gene TRBV30 combines with J gene TRBJ2-7; 7 bases are shared with TRBD2. The CDR3 consists of 13 residues. V shed 8 bases, J shed 0 bases, and the junction held 7 bases outside the gene matches. Germline V gene data show CDR1 as GTSNPN and CDR2 as SVGIG (reference sequence). This chain's CDR3 is CARGAGSSYEQYF. Here the CDR3 DNA reads TGTGCCCGGGGAGCGGGGAGCTCCTACGAGCAGTACTTC.

The DNA of the CDR3 is TGCGCCAGCAGCCCATTGCAGGGGGTTGAGGGCTACACCTTC. This translates into CASSPLQGVEGYTF. V is TRBV5-1 and J is TRBJ1-2, with TRBD1 matching over 7 bases. There are 14 residues in the CDR3. Losses at the gene ends were 4 bases for V and 8 bases for J; bases not matched to a gene: 11. Germline-derived CDR1 and CDR2 are SGHRS and YFSETQ.

V and J are TRBV28 and TRBJ2-2, with D hard to call. The CDR3 totals 12 residues. V lost 2 bases and J 4 bases, leaving 2 bases between the germline ends. In germline, CDR1 is MDHEN, CDR2 SYDVKM. The CDR3 region is CASSLPTGELFF. In nucleotides, the CDR3 is TGTGCCAGCAGTTTACCCACCGGGGAGCTGTTTTTT.

This chain links TRBV3-1 (or the pseudogene TRBV3-2) with TRBJ1-4; no definite D call. Trimming stripped 1 base from V and 5 bases from J, with 11 bases between. The V gene's germline CDR1 is LGHDT and CDR2 YNNKEL (reference sequence). The CDR3 has 15 amino acids. In DNA, the CDR3 is TGTGCCAGCAGCCAAGTAGCCGGGCAAAATGAAAAACTGTTTTTT. Protein sequence: CASSQVAGQNEKLFF.

J is TRBJ2-1 and V is TRBV7-9; tentative D call: TRBD2 (5 bases). The CDR3 extends over 15 amino acids. CDR1 and CDR2 (germline): SEHNR, FQNEAQ (reference sequence). Trimming stripped 5 bases from V and 2 bases from J, with 13 bases between. The CDR3 bases are TGTGCCAGCAGCGCCAACACCGGGGCCTACAATGAGCAGTTCTTC. Translation: CASSANTGAYNEQFF. Full variable domain (outside the CDR3, taken from reference TRBV7-9 and TRBJ2-1): DTGVSQNPRHKITKRGQNVTFRCDPISEHNRLYWYRQTLGQGPEFLTYFQNEAQLEKSRLLSDRFSAERPKGSFSTLEIQRTEQGDSAMYLCASSANTGAYNEQFFGPGTRLTVL.

This chain joins TRBV5-6 and TRBJ2-7; TRBD1 agrees at 10 bases. Losses at the gene ends were 4 bases for V and 0 bases for J; bases not matched to a gene: 4. This CDR3 comprises 15 residues. Per germline, CDR1 SGHDT and CDR2 YYEEEE. The DNA of the CDR3 is TGTGCCAGCAGCCAGGGACAGGGGAGCTCCTACGAGCAGTACTTC. Translated: CASSQGQGSSYEQYF.

The chain couples TRBV7-2 to TRBJ2-3; perhaps D is TRBD1 or TRBD2 (5 bases each). V shed 6 bases and J shed 2 bases, with 18 bases lying between them. The CDR3 extends over 16 amino acids. CDR1 and CDR2 (germline): SGHTA, FQGNSA. CDR3: CASSYHRGQVTDTQYF. The CDR3 DNA reads TGTGCCAGCAGTTACCATCGGGGCCAGGTCACAGATACGCAGTATTTT.

This clone is a singleton in its sample. The chain is built from TRBV6-5 and TRBJ1-3, with a possible D match to TRBD1 (6 bases). Trimming removed 7 bases from V and 0 bases from J, with 13 bases in between. The CDR3 extends over 15 amino acids. Per germline, CDR1 MNHEY and CDR2 SVGAGI. CDR3 in amino acids: CASNSQGISGNTIYF. The CDR3 region has the DNA TGTGCCAGCAACTCACAGGGAATCTCTGGAAACACCATATATTTT.

This rearrangement joins TRBV30 to TRBJ2-7, with D perhaps assigned TRBD1 or TRBD2 (6 bases each). This CDR3 region has 12 residues. From germline, CDR1 is GTSNPN and CDR2 SVGIG (reference sequence). The V end lost 2 bases, the J end lost 7 bases, and 12 bases lay between the germline ends. For the CDR3, the DNA is TGTGCCTGGAGTAGGGGGGAATGGGAGCAGTACTTC. Its protein product is CAWSRGEWEQYF.

This sequence joins TRBV11-2 and TRBJ2-2; a weak D match, TRBD2 (5 bases). Trimming pared 5 bases from V and 8 bases from J, leaving 18 bases between. Per the germline V gene, CDR1 is SGHAT and CDR2 is FQNNGV. The CDR3 sequence is 15 residues long. The CDR3 sequence: CASSLRVSREGELFF. DNA of the CDR3: TGTGCCAGCAGCCTAAGGGTGTCCCGGGAAGGGGAGCTGTTTTTT. The full variable domain, completed using reference TRBV11-2 and TRBJ2-2, is EAGVAQSPRYKIIEKRQSVAFWCNPISGHATLYWYQQILGQGPKLLIQFQNNGVVDDSQLPKDRFSAERLKGVDSTLKIQPAKLEDSAVYLCASSLRVSREGELFFGEGSRLTVL.

The chain combines TRBV19 with TRBJ2-7; D ambiguous. The CDR3 runs 13 residues. Germline CDR1 is LNHDA and CDR2 is SQIVND (reference sequence). The V gene lost 3 bases and the J gene lost 5 bases, with 11 bases spanning the gap. The CDR3 coding sequence is TGTGCCAGTAGTATTGGGCATGTGAACGAGCAGTACTTC. This sequence encodes CASSIGHVNEQYF. The full variable domain, completed using reference TRBV19 and TRBJ2-7, is DGGITQSPKYLFRKEGQNVTLSCEQNLNHDAMYWYRQDPGQGLRLIYYSQIVNDFQKGDIAEGYSVSREKKESFPLTVTSAQKNPTAFYLCASSIGHVNEQYFGPGTRLTVT.

The rearrangement links TRBV11-2 to TRBJ2-7; 10 bases map to TRBD2. This CDR3 region has 14 residues. Trimming removed 6 bases from V and 6 bases from J; junction bases left unmatched: 8. CDR1 and CDR2 from the germline V gene are SGHAT and FQNNGV. In nucleotides, the CDR3 is TGTGCCAGCAGTAAGAGCGGGAGGGCCATCGAGCAGTACTTC. This sequence encodes CASSKSGRAIEQYF. The variable domain in full, with the rest retrieved from reference TRBV11-2 and TRBJ2-7, is EAGVAQSPRYKIIEKRQSVAFWCNPISGHATLYWYQQILGQGPKLLIQFQNNGVVDDSQLPKDRFSAERLKGVDSTLKIQPAKLEDSAVYLCASSKSGRAIEQYFGPGTRLTVT.

The V and J genes are TRBV28 and TRBJ1-5; no reliable D call. Germline V lookup: CDR1 MDHEN, CDR2 SYDVKM. This CDR3 has 14 residues. The V gene lost 8 bases and the J gene lost 6 bases, with 17 bases spanning the gap. The CDR3: CASVSMGESQPQHF. The DNA of the CDR3 is TGTGCCAGCGTATCTATGGGTGAAAGTCAGCCCCAGCATTTT.

The CDR3 sequence: CASSAGQGLGEQYF. The CDR3 nucleotides read TGTGCCAGCAGCGCGGGACAGGGTCTGGGCGAGCAGTACTTC. The gene calls are TRBV9 and TRBJ2-7, with 9 bases lining up with TRBD1. The CDR3 runs 14 residues. Germline lookup yields CDR1 SGDLS and CDR2 YYNGEE. Losses at the gene ends were 3 bases for V and 6 bases for J; bases not matched to a gene: 7.

V gene TRBV5-6 combines with J gene TRBJ1-2, with 7 bases fitting TRBD1. The V gene's germline CDR1 is SGHDT and CDR2 YYEEEE. CDR3 size: 15 residues. V lost 4 bases, J lost 4 bases, and 10 bases stayed unmatched. The CDR3, as DNA: TGTGCCAGCAGCCCACTCGGGACAGCCACCTATGGCTACACCTTC. This encodes CASSPLGTATYGYTF.

The CDR3 region is CATNWAGGPSTEAFF. CDR3 bases: TGTGCCACCAACTGGGCAGGGGGCCCGAGCACTGAAGCTTTCTTT. The V and J genes are TRBV5-4 and TRBJ1-1; 8 nucleotides align to TRBD1. Trimming took 9 bases from V and 4 from J; bases not matched to a gene: 14. Per the germline V gene, CDR1 is SGHNT and CDR2 is YYREEE (reference sequence). The CDR3 consists of 15 residues.

This chain uses TRBV10-3 with TRBJ2-3, with D maybe TRBD1 (5 bases). V lost 5 bases, J lost 5 bases, and 8 bases lay in between. CDR1 and CDR2 from the germline V gene are ENHRY and SYGVKD. The CDR3 contains 12 residues. The CDR3 DNA is TGTGCCATCAGTAATCAGGGAGATACGCAGTATTTT. Its protein product is CAISNQGDTQYF.

A few counts support this clone. The rearrangement links TRBV5-1 to TRBJ1-1, with TRBD1 matching 7 bases. Germline assignment: CDR1 SGHRS and CDR2 YFSETQ. The V gene end was trimmed by 7 bases and the J gene end by 0 bases; junction bases not matched to a gene: 6. This CDR3 has 14 amino acids. In DNA form, the CDR3 reads TGCGCCAGCGCATCAGGGGGGGTGAACACTGAAGCTTTCTTT. Protein: CASASGGVNTEAFF.

The J gene is TRBJ1-6, the V gene TRBV9; tentatively, D is TRBD1 (5 bases). Between the trimmed V and J ends, which lost 3 bases and 14 bases, there was a span of 27 bases. Germline loops: CDR1 SGDLS, CDR2 YYNGEE. The CDR3 consists of 17 residues. CDR3 nucleotides: TGTGCCAGCAGCGCTCAACGGGACCCTCGCCGTGGTTGGGCCCTCCACTTT. Amino acid sequence: CASSAQRDPRRGWALHF. Filled out from reference TRBV9 and TRBJ1-6, the complete variable domain reads DSGVTQTPKHLITATGQRVTLRCSPRSGDLSVYWYQQSLDQGLQFLIQYYNGEERAKGNILERFSAQQFPDLHSELNLSSLELGDSALYFCASSAQRDPRRGWALHFGNGTRLTVT.

This clone appeared a single time. The chain is built from TRBV19 and TRBJ1-5; 7 bases line up with TRBD1. With 4 bases clipped from V and 0 bases from J, the junction kept 18 bases outside the gene matches. The CDR3 contains 20 residues. CDR1 and CDR2 (germline): LNHDA, SQIVND (reference sequence). Written as DNA, the CDR3 is TGTGCCAGTAGTAGAAGACTCGGGACAGTAGACGGATATAGCAATCAGCCCCAGCATTTT. Translating it yields CASSRRLGTVDGYSNQPQHF.

This chain links TRBV6-5 with TRBJ2-5; D is ambiguous. Germline lookup yields CDR1 MNHEY and CDR2 SVGAGI. V lost 6 bases and J 0 bases, leaving 8 bases between the germline ends. This CDR3 region has 13 residues. The CDR3 sequence: CASRRPNQETQYF. For the CDR3, the DNA is TGTGCCAGCAGGAGACCGAACCAAGAGACCCAGTACTTC.

V usage is TRBV7-6 and J usage is TRBJ1-2; D gene unclear. V shed 1 base and J shed 8 bases, with 20 bases lying between them. The CDR3 covers 16 residues. CDR1 is SGHVS and CDR2 is FNYEAQ in the germline V gene. CDR3: CASSLGSGPTLTGYTF. The CDR3 nucleotides are TGTGCCAGCAGCTTAGGGTCTGGTCCTACCCTAACCGGCTACACCTTC. The variable domain in full, with the rest retrieved from reference TRBV7-6 and TRBJ1-2, is GAGVSQSPRYKVTKRGQDVALRCDPISGHVSLYWYRQALGQGPEFLTYFNYEAQQDKSGLPNDRFSAERPEGSISTLTIQRTEQRDSAMYRCASSLGSGPTLTGYTFGSGTRLTVV.

The J gene is TRBJ1-1, the V gene TRBV27; D perhaps matches TRBD1 (5 bases). The CDR3 runs to 13 residues. Trimming took 6 bases from V and 5 from J, leaving 13 bases between them. Germline CDR1 reads MNHEY; CDR2 reads SMNVEV (reference sequence). CDR3 in amino acids: CASSWGVLTEAFF. For the CDR3, the DNA is TGTGCCAGCAGCTGGGGGGTTTTAACTGAAGCTTTCTTT.

V gene TRBV5-4 combines with J gene TRBJ1-6; D is unclear. Germline loops: CDR1 SGHNT, CDR2 YYREEE (reference sequence). The CDR3 runs 15 residues. V lost 2 bases and J 10 bases, leaving 16 bases between the germline ends. CDR3 in amino acids: CASSLGLGEFSPLHF. DNA for the CDR3: TGTGCCAGCAGCTTAGGCCTGGGAGAATTCTCACCCCTCCACTTT. The complete variable domain, with remaining parts taken from reference TRBV5-4 and TRBJ1-6, reads ETGVTQSPTHLIKTRGQQVTLRCSSQSGHNTVSWYQQALGQGPQFIFQYYREEENGRGNFPPRFSGLQFPNYSSELNVNALELDDSALYLCASSLGLGEFSPLHFGNGTRLTVT.

The chain carries TRBV19 and TRBJ2-1; 8 nucleotides line up with TRBD2. V shed 1 base and J 4 bases; nucleotides not matched to a gene: 6. Germline V CDR1 and CDR2: LNHDA, SQIVND (reference sequence). CDR3 length: 16 residues. This CDR3 reads CASSIVASGSYNEQFF. CDR3 sequence (DNA): TGTGCCAGTAGTATAGTCGCAAGCGGGAGTTACAATGAGCAGTTCTTC.

The chain carries TRBV10-3 and TRBJ2-1; D call uncertain. Germline V gives CDR1 ENHRY, CDR2 SYGVKD. There are 14 residues in the CDR3. Trimming left V 2 bases short and J 10 bases short, with 15 bases between. For the CDR3, the DNA is TGTGCCATCAGTGAGGGAATTTTAGATCAGGAGCAGTTCTTC. Translated: CAISEGILDQEQFF.

The V and J genes are TRBV11-2 and TRBJ1-1, with D possibly matching TRBD1 (6 bases). The ends were cut back, 5 bases at V and 8 bases at J, with 15 bases in the middle. The germline V gene has CDR1 SGHAT and CDR2 FQNNGV. CDR3 length equals 13 residues. The CDR3 reads CASSLGAGREAFF. CDR3 coding DNA: TGTGCCAGCAGCCTGGGGGCCGGGAGAGAAGCTTTCTTT.